This TCR beta chain was sequenced in a study of cytomegalovirus exposure and HLA in healthy donors. Measured with immunoSEQ multiplex PCR; TCRdb has only the in-frame clones, and not every one. The table shows about 150,000 clones, with around 90% occurring only once. To note about this clone: Its target is unknown.

Whole-study results and caveats: Subsequent analysis of the 100 to 150 validation repertoires found a tendency for first-cohort TCR clusters to co-occur. As was reported, the classifier diagnosed cytomegalovirus status with high specificity and sensitivity. The study found most TCR sequences rare, yet found some public TCRs in many donors. Researchers reported that a few CMV-associated chains were confirmed in vitro as CMV antigen-specific.

This CDR3 is 14 amino acids long. The V and J ends lost 8 bases and 4 bases, in that order; junction bases with no gene match: 8. The germline V gene has CDR1 LNHDA and CDR2 SQIVND (reference sequence). The specimen sequenced was PBMCs. The TCR originated in a man aged 18 to 29 in good health and CMV-seropositive. The chain has TRBV19 and TRBJ2-1; 7 bases align to TRBD2. CDR3 in DNA: TGTGCCAGTTCCCCTGGAGCGGGGTACAATGAGCAGTTCTTC. This translates into CASSPGAGYNEQFF.